Listed below are T cell receptor beta chains from one sample, sequenced in a study of radiation and T cells in renal cell carcinoma. Assay used: immunoSEQ multiplex PCR; TCRdb lists only in-frame clones, some missing. The sample consists of 120,000 to 150,000 clones, 80% to 90% of them appearing once. The material was blood, obtained from a patient whose treatment included radiotherapy and nephrectomy. These receptors were collected from a woman in her fifties or sixties with renal cell carcinoma. Both conserved end residues are part of each CDR3. The order of the fields is V gene, D gene, clone size, J gene, CDR3 DNA, CDR3 protein. A D gene is named only where the DNA matches it firmly. Not every row has a clone size; where given, it reads once, few, many or a size class.

TRBV27	TRBD1	-	TRBJ1-4	TGTGCCAGGACAGGGGGCAATGAAAAACTGTTTTTT	CARTGGNEKLFF
TRBV5-1	TRBD2	-	TRBJ2-1	TGCGCCAGCAGCGCTGGACTAGCGGGGGGCGAGCAGTTCTTC	CASSAGLAGGEQFF
TRBV15	TRBD1	-	TRBJ2-5	TGTGCCACCAGCAGAGTAAGACAGGGGGACGGACGAGAGACCCAGTACTTC	CATSRVRQGDGRETQYF
TRBV10-2	-	-	TRBJ2-7	TGCGCCAGCAGTGATGGCACAGGCTACGAGCAGTACTTC	CASSDGTGYEQYF
TRBV6-5	-	-	TRBJ2-2	TGTGCCAGCAGCCCCCCAGGACTTACTGGGGAGCTGTTTTTT	CASSPPGLTGELFF
TRBV4-3	TRBD2	-	TRBJ2-1	TGCGCCAGCAGCCAATCTCCTAGCGGGTCCCACAATGAGCAGTTCTTC	CASSQSPSGSHNEQFF
TRBV5-1	-	-	TRBJ2-2	TGCGCCAGCAGCTCAGGGTATGACACCGGGGAGCTGTTTTTT	CASSSGYDTGELFF
TRBV5-1	-	-	TRBJ2-5	TGCGCCAGCAGCTTGCTAGGCGAGACCCAGTACTTC	CASSLLGETQYF
TRBV30	-	-	TRBJ1-1	TGTGCCTGGAGTGTACTCGGGGGCCTGGGGGCTTTCTTT	CAWSVLGGLGAFF
TRBV7-8	-	few	TRBJ1-1	TGTGCCAGCAGCTTAGCGTCCGGGTCTAACGCTGAAGCTTTCTTT	CASSLASGSNAEAFF
TRBV2	-	-	TRBJ1-6	TGTGCCAGCAGTGAAGACGTCGTAAACGCTCTCCACTTT	CASSEDVVNALHF
TRBV5-4	-	once	TRBJ2-7	TGTGCCAGCAGCTTGGCTCGCGGGGCTGCCTACGAGCAGTACTTC	CASSLARGAAYEQYF
TRBV9	TRBD1	-	TRBJ1-2	TGTGCCAGCAGCCCCCCCTGGACAGGGAGCTACACCTTC	CASSPPWTGSYTF
TRBV27	TRBD2	-	TRBJ2-5	TGTGCCAGCAGTATATCCGGGACTAGCGGACAAGAGACCCAGTACTTC	CASSISGTSGQETQYF
TRBV6-1	-	few	TRBJ2-4	TGTGCCAGCAGCGTACAAAGGTTGACCAAAAACATTCAGTACTTC	CASSVQRLTKNIQYF
TRBV7-2	-	-	TRBJ1-5	TGTGCCAGCAGCTTGGGGGGGATTAATCAGCCCCAGCATTTT	CASSLGGINQPQHF
TRBV7-2	-	-	TRBJ2-3	TGTGCCAGCAGCCCGGGGGTAAGGCAGTATTTT	CASSPGVRQYF
TRBV6-1	-	-	TRBJ2-1	TGTGCCAGCAGTGAATGGGTCGGCTCCTACAATGAGCAGTTCTTC	CASSEWVGSYNEQFF
TRBV5-6	TRBD1	-	TRBJ2-1	TGTGCCAGCAGCCGAAAGGACAGGGGGGCCTACAATGAGCAGTTCTTC	CASSRKDRGAYNEQFF
TRBV7-9	-	-	TRBJ2-2	TGTGCCAGCAGCTTAGCGTTCCAAGGCCCCGTGGGGGAGCTGTTTTTT	CASSLAFQGPVGELFF
TRBV7-2	-	-	TRBJ2-1	TGTGCCAGCAGCCTAGGTAGGGGACTGAATGAGCAGTTCTTC	CASSLGRGLNEQFF
TRBV10-3	-	-	TRBJ2-1	TGTGCCATCAGTGACTGGCAGGGGAAGTCCTACAATGAGCAGTTCTTC	CAISDWQGKSYNEQFF
TRBV11-2	TRBD1	-	TRBJ1-2	TGTGCCAGCAGCTACGGGCAGGGGGATGACGGCTACACCTTC	CASSYGQGDDGYTF
TRBV9	-	-	TRBJ1-5	TGTGCCAGCAGCGTAGATTCGGTCCACCCCCAGCATTTT	CASSVDSVHPQHF
TRBV11-3	TRBD1	once	TRBJ2-5	TGTGCCAGCAGCTTAGGACAGGGGGCCGGAGAGACCCAGTACTTC	CASSLGQGAGETQYF
TRBV5-1	-	-	TRBJ1-6	TGCGCCAGCAGCATCGGAACAGCTAAAAATTCACCCCTCCACTTT	CASSIGTAKNSPLHF
TRBV11-2	-	-	TRBJ2-7	TGTGCCAGCAGCCGGACGGCCAAACCCTACGAGCAGTACTTC	CASSRTAKPYEQYF
TRBV30	-	-	TRBJ1-5	TGTGCCTGGAGTACAGGCCGCCTTGGGGATAGCAATCAGCCCCAGCATTTT	CAWSTGRLGDSNQPQHF
TRBV7-2	-	-	TRBJ2-1	TGTGCCAGCAGCTCAGCGGATGCCTACAATGAGCAGTTCTTC	CASSSADAYNEQFF
TRBV19	TRBD1	-	TRBJ1-5	TGTGCCAGTAGTAATCCGGGACAGGAGGGTTATAGCAATCAGCCCCAGCATTTT	CASSNPGQEGYSNQPQHF
TRBV6-6	-	few	TRBJ2-3	TGTGCCAGCAGCCCCAGGGGGGTTGTAGATACGCAGTATTTT	CASSPRGVVDTQYF
TRBV15	-	-	TRBJ1-4	TGTGCCACCAGCACGGGAGGGATAACAACTAATGAAAAACTGTTTTTT	CATSTGGITTNEKLFF
TRBV7-5	-	-	TRBJ1-1	TGTGCCAGAACCCGACCCAAGGGGGACACTGAAGCTTTCTTT	CARTRPKGDTEAFF
TRBV10-3	-	-	TRBJ1-4	TGTGCCATCAGTGAGTCGGCCAGGAATGAAAAACTGTTTTTT	CAISESARNEKLFF
TRBV5-6	-	-	TRBJ2-2	TGTGCCAGCAGCTTGCCGTTTTCTGGCGGGGAGCTGTTTTTT	CASSLPFSGGELFF